This TCR beta chain was identified during a study of cytomegalovirus exposure and HLA in healthy donors (dated by TCRdb to 2016 to 2017). Regarding the complete study: An earlier analysis of roughly 630 of the donors reported 250 to 300 Gb of sequence data and about 100 million unique TCR beta sequences from 150 million to 200 million T cells. An early release covering just under 650 HLA-typed donors comprised 300 to 350 gigabases of sequencing data and tens of millions of unique TCR sequences. Among the roughly 400 genotyped donors, around 81% belonged to the genetic ancestry cluster associated with self-reported Caucasian donors. The study aimed to test whether cataloging public T cell receptors could reveal signatures of past pathogen exposure. The T cell repertoires of 700 or so subjects were profiled by immunosequencing and related to cytomegalovirus serostatus. In addition to the first cohort of roughly 670 subjects, a separate validation cohort of about 120 different subjects was used. The study combined high-throughput TCR immunosequencing, statistical association of individual TCRs with disease status, and machine learning to predict cytomegalovirus infection status. In a later analysis, previously published TCR beta repertoires from 666 donors were re-analyzed and high-resolution HLA genotyping was added so that TCR occurrence patterns could be studied. Rather than using new phenotypic data, the later analysis identified candidate immune exposures from TCR beta sequences and from how often those sequences occurred across donors. An earlier analysis of around 580 of the donors used high-throughput TCR beta sequencing to judge whether each TCR beta V gene segment behaved as functional or pseudogenic. Alongside the repertoire data, information on donor age, sex, ethnicity and CMV serostatus was compiled. Genome-wide SNP genotypes for about 65% of the 666 donors were used in a later genetic analysis, which treated that subset as a discovery cohort. All discovery cohort repertoires had been generated on a single sequencing platform. HLA typing included class I and class II loci at four-digit resolution. Typing coverage varied by locus: roughly 629-640 donors for A, B, C, DRB1 and DQB1; some 520 for DQA1; about 590 for DPA1; around 490 for DPB1. Because of strong linkage in the cohort, five DR-DQ haplotypes were treated as single units for association and clustering. Among a few hundred genotyped donors of the cohort, an average of approximately 240,000 unique TCR beta nucleotide sequences were sequenced per donor, around 18% of them non-productive. The study at large found these results: In vitro tests confirmed that a few of the cytomegalovirus-associated TCR beta chains recognize cytomegalovirus antigens. Correlated functional status among segregating V segments might reflect linkage disequilibrium, but an unknown experimental factor could not be ruled out. The cohort was sequenced for TCR beta chains only, and without alpha or paired-chain data the features that could be detected were limited. In a later analysis, several top co-occurrence clusters were reported to appear linked to parvovirus B19, influenza, CMV and Epstein-Barr virus. In a later genetic analysis, fewer N-insertions in productive TCRs were reported among donors in an Asian-associated ancestry cluster than the approximately 670-donor mean. The classifier was reported to diagnose cytomegalovirus status with high specificity and sensitivity in both the original and validation cohorts. Some IMGT-functional V segments, including TRBV6-2 and TRBV6-3, could not be distinguished by the 87-base-pair reads and were therefore excluded. In a later analysis, HLA-associated TCR beta chains showed more clonal expansion and lower generation probabilities than non-associated chains that were equally common. A further reported finding was that TCR beta sequences accurately predicted the HLA-A and HLA-B alleles for most subjects in the first cohort. According to the authors, the approach could potentially be generalized to other disease states and immunological phenotypes. In a later analysis, the rate of TCR association differed among HLA loci, with DRB1 alleles having the most associated TCRs and HLA-C alleles having the fewest. The only immune exposure information available for the cohort was CMV serostatus. Roughly uniform sequencing depth across donors was assumed in presence/absence analyses, although this assumption may not hold. HLA typing was unavailable for some donors at each locus, so association tests used only the typed subset. A later genetic analysis associated a missense DCLRE1C variant with V-gene and J-gene trimming of TCR beta chains, and an independent cohort replicated the association. Assigning TCR associations to individual alleles was difficult when HLA alleles, especially DR and DQ, strongly co-occurred. The earlier analysis of about 600 of the donors excluded about 16 rarely observed V segments, including chromosome 9 orphons, because counts were too low. According to a later analysis, most CMV-associated TCR beta chains appeared to be HLA-restricted, and the HLA associations seemed to be driven largely by CMV exposure. While some public TCRs were present in many individuals, most TCR sequences turned up only very rarely across donors. The sequencing pipeline was judged likely to have produced a cluster of highly shared sequence variants as a technical artifact. At a false discovery rate of 0.05, a later analysis linked roughly 17,000 TCR beta sequences to specific HLA alleles. In an earlier analysis of 587 of the donors, most TCR beta V segments appeared in productive rearrangements about 87% or about 30% of the time, broadly matching IMGT annotations. The study listed 164 TCR beta chains as associated with cytomegalovirus.

Receptor libraries were prepared by the immunoSEQ multiplex PCR assay. For the multiplex PCR, a mixture combining 60 forward primers for TCR Vbeta segments and 13 reverse primers for TCR Jbeta segments was used. Amplification of the CDR3 region of rearranged TCR beta genes was performed with a multiplex PCR assay on genomic DNA. The Illumina HiSeq System was used to sequence the amplified TCR beta libraries as 87-base-pair reads. Per the source publication's procedure: A later analysis tallied roughly 78 million unique TCR beta chains across the approximately 670 repertoires, and 10 million to 11 million of those chains were shared by two or more donors. To remove PCR and sequencing errors, raw reads were error-corrected and collapsed into unique sequences using a nearest-neighbor algorithm that merged closely related sequences. V, D and J gene segments were assigned by aligning CDR3 sequences to IMGT reference sequences. For a sequence to be retained, a match of at least six nucleotides to both a V gene segment and a J gene segment was required. Rearrangements were classified as productive when the CDR3 lacked stop codons and remained in frame with V and J, and all other rearrangements were classified as non-productive. Following IMGT convention, CDR3 was defined as the stretch from the second conserved V-encoded cysteine to the conserved J-encoded phenylalanine. The earlier analysis of more than 450 of the donors excluded sequences that lacked an unambiguous match to a single V gene segment. In an earlier analysis of several hundred of the donors, a V segment was called functional when productive rearrangements were above 56.7%, and segregating when the standard deviation between donors exceeded 5%. To diagnose cytomegalovirus status from the catalog of TCR beta chain sequences, a statistical classification framework was built. In a later analysis, TCR nucleotide sequences were compared against IMGT/GENE-DB human TR gene sequences so that V and J genes could be assigned. A later analysis assigned CDR3 sequences and most-parsimonious VDJ recombination scenarios with the TCRdist pipeline. In a later analysis, each TCR beta chain was defined by its CDR3 amino acid sequence together with its V-gene family, and reads lacking a unique V-gene family were excluded. In a later analysis, approximately 640 highly shared, low-generation-probability nucleotide sequences were removed to address suspected cross-contamination and a sequencing artifact. For each public chain, a later analysis derived a clonal expansion index from normalized ranks of inferred template counts within each repertoire. In a later analysis, generation probabilities were computed with a VDJ recombination model fitted to out-of-frame rearrangements, and the resulting probabilities were checked against IGoR. In a later analysis, TCR-TCR, TCR-HLA and TCR-CMV co-occurrence was scored with hypergeometric tests, and a repertoire-size bias correction was applied to TCR pairs. To estimate false discovery rates, a later analysis permuted the HLA or CMV assignments 20 times. In a later analysis, co-occurring TCRs were grouped using DBSCAN, and TCRdist sequence similarity was added for clustering within HLA-allele-positive subsets. Repertoires with fewer than 30,000 or more than 120,000 public chains were left out of co-occurrence clustering, as were a handful of repertoires with anomalous nucleotide sharing. TCRdb provides this immuneACCESS table in a form limited to in-frame rearrangements. Some clones are lacking; in checked studies, under half of them reflect an unresolved V gene, and why the rest are absent is not known. V, J and clone size are taken as reported in that table, and D and trimming were inferred from the DNA itself. This sample is represented by approximately 110,000 clones; roughly 68% of them were singletons. The ten biggest clones cover approximately 0.9% of the sample.

Points on this clone: No cognate antigen has been identified for it. Per-base quality was not reported, and no clone a single base away is much larger than it.

The cohort consisted of 670 or so healthy bone marrow donors. At the time of sampling, every cohort member was nominally healthy, though immune exposures that went unrecorded were likely present. The donor tested CMV seronegative and was one of the 352 seronegative cohort members. A peripheral blood sample was provided by each donor, and peripheral blood mononuclear cells were used for TCR beta sequencing. Genomic DNA extraction from the blood cell samples was performed with the Qiagen DNeasy Blood Extraction Kit. The cysteine opens and the phenylalanine closes a CDR3 of 14 amino acids. The entry retains the CDR3 DNA only, 42 bases that are in frame from base 1. V lost 5 bases and J lost 0 bases; the stretch between them is 5 bases long. From the germline V gene, CDR1 is SGHVS and CDR2 is FQNEAQ.

The clonotype was recovered from a woman in her twenties or thirties in good health and CMV-seronegative. The sample was PBMCs. The chain is encoded by TRBV7-8 joined to TRBJ2-6; the D gene cannot be resolved reliably. The nucleotide sequence reads as follows: TGTGCCAGCAGCCCAGGCTCTGGGGCCAACGTCCTGACTTTC. Its product reads: CASSPGSGANVLTF.